The T cell receptor beta chain described here comes from a study of tissue T cells after allogeneic stem cell transplantation. The study's findings and limits: Only a limited share of tissue TCRs appeared in blood or spleen. Across patients, clones rarely overlapped, yet motif clusters were shared tissue-specifically. Alloreactivity or antigen specificity of tissue TCRs was not determined; some clones might be host cells.

Described time point: mouse harvest day 7 after allogeneic transplant. Tail vein injection delivered 10^7 T-cell-depleted bone marrow cells and 10^6 splenic CD5+ T cells. Tissues came from B6→BALB/c major-mismatch GVHD mice at day 7 or 14. In its sample, this clone was seen once. Its target is not known. Mouse names are used for the genes. The CDR3 goes on 1 residue after the read ends, and that part is filled in from the germline J gene. Clones were read by immunoSEQ multiplex PCR, and TCRdb kept only the in-frame ones, dropping some. This table holds roughly 4,000 clones, 50% found once. Germline loops: CDR1 SGHLS, CDR2 HYDKME. CDR3 size: 12 residues. The V and J ends lost 0 bases and 3 bases respectively, with 1 base between them.

The sequence came from a female BALB/c mouse given C57BL/6 T cells with graft-versus-host disease after an allogeneic hematopoietic cell transplant. Specimen: gut tissue. V gene TRBV12-2 combines with J gene TRBJ2-2; D unclear. CDR3 DNA, as far as it was read: TGTGCCAGCTCTCTCGACACCGGGCAGCTCTAC. This sequence encodes CASSLDTGQLY. The whole CDR3 protein reads CASSLDTGQLYF.